A selection of T cell receptor beta chains follows, all from one sample in a study of shared clonotypes between healthy human individuals. Using immunoSEQ multiplex PCR, the repertoire was profiled, and TCRdb retains in-frame clones only, with some absent. The sample yields around 440,000 clones, about 74% seen once. The sequenced material came from PBMCs. The receptors originated from a woman aged 40 to 50 in good health. Some clones in this sample may be carry-over from other donors' samples. The CDR3 runs from the conserved cysteine through the conserved F or W. A D gene is named only where the DNA matches it firmly. Clone sizes are given selectively: once, few, many, or a class where the clone is expanded.

d_gene: -; abundance: -; j_gene: TRBJ1-5; v_gene: TRBV30; CDR3aa: CAWTNGGNQPQHF; CDR3nt: TGTGCCTGGACGAACGGGGGCAATCAGCCCCAGCATTTT
d_gene: -; abundance: -; j_gene: TRBJ2-5; v_gene: TRBV2; CDR3aa: CASNLRDIPGQETQYF; CDR3nt: TGTGCCAGCAACCTGAGGGACATCCCCGGCCAAGAGACCCAGTACTTC
d_gene: TRBD1; abundance: -; j_gene: TRBJ1-2; v_gene: TRBV28; CDR3aa: CASSLNVVGTVNYGYTF; CDR3nt: TGTGCCAGCAGTTTAAATGTTGTCGGGACAGTAAACTATGGCTACACCTTC
d_gene: TRBD2; abundance: -; j_gene: TRBJ2-1; v_gene: TRBV6-5; CDR3aa: CASSYSTGLDANEQFF; CDR3nt: TGTGCCAGCAGTTACTCGACGGGACTAGACGCGAATGAGCAGTTCTTC
d_gene: -; abundance: -; j_gene: TRBJ1-5; v_gene: TRBV6-5; CDR3aa: CASSYSGNLDQHF; CDR3nt: TGTGCCAGCAGTTACTCCGGGAATCTAGACCAGCATTTT
d_gene: TRBD2; abundance: -; j_gene: TRBJ2-3; v_gene: TRBV5-4; CDR3aa: CASSLGSGSPRSTDTQYF; CDR3nt: TGTGCCAGCAGCTTGGGTAGCGGGAGTCCTCGGAGCACAGATACGCAGTATTTT
d_gene: TRBD1; abundance: -; j_gene: TRBJ2-7; v_gene: TRBV4-1; CDR3aa: CASSHEDRGSYEQYF; CDR3nt: TGCGCCAGCAGCCATGAGGACAGGGGGTCTTACGAGCAGTACTTC
d_gene: TRBD2; abundance: -; j_gene: TRBJ2-1; v_gene: TRBV4-1; CDR3aa: CASSQSGLGGKQFF; CDR3nt: TGCGCCAGCAGCCAATCTGGACTGGGGGGGAAGCAGTTCTTC
d_gene: TRBD2; abundance: -; j_gene: TRBJ2-1; v_gene: TRBV9; CDR3aa: CASSVGTSSGDEQFF; CDR3nt: TGTGCCAGCAGCGTAGGGACTAGTAGCGGAGATGAGCAGTTCTTC
d_gene: -; abundance: few; j_gene: TRBJ2-7; v_gene: TRBV28; CDR3aa: CASSWDPPYEQYF; CDR3nt: TGTGCCAGCAGTTGGGACCCTCCCTACGAGCAGTACTTC
d_gene: TRBD1; abundance: -; j_gene: TRBJ2-7; v_gene: TRBV5-6; CDR3aa: CASSLDRGLYEQYF; CDR3nt: TGTGCCAGCAGCTTGGACAGGGGGCTATACGAGCAGTACTTC
d_gene: -; abundance: once; j_gene: TRBJ1-2; v_gene: TRBV7-9; CDR3aa: CASSYGHYGYTF; CDR3nt: TGTGCCAGCAGCTACGGGCATTATGGCTACACCTTC
d_gene: TRBD1; abundance: -; j_gene: TRBJ1-2; v_gene: TRBV29-1; CDR3aa: CSVEDRGQGAEGYTF; CDR3nt: TGCAGCGTTGAAGATAGGGGACAGGGGGCGGAAGGCTACACCTTC
d_gene: TRBD1; abundance: -; j_gene: TRBJ1-4; v_gene: TRBV2; CDR3aa: CASSGTGGRKLFF; CDR3nt: TGTGCCAGCAGTGGAACAGGGGGCAGAAAACTGTTTTTT
d_gene: TRBD2; abundance: -; j_gene: TRBJ2-3; v_gene: TRBV4-3; CDR3aa: CASSQEKRETDTQYF; CDR3nt: TGCGCCAGCAGCCAAGAGAAGCGGGAGACAGATACGCAGTATTTT
d_gene: -; abundance: -; j_gene: TRBJ2-7; v_gene: TRBV18; CDR3aa: CASSPPVRAYEQYF; CDR3nt: TGTGCCAGCTCACCACCGGTACGGGCCTACGAGCAGTACTTC
d_gene: -; abundance: many; j_gene: TRBJ2-4; v_gene: TRBV4-1; CDR3aa: CASSQGLDIQYF; CDR3nt: TGCGCCAGCAGCCAAGGGTTGGACATTCAGTACTTC
d_gene: TRBD1; abundance: few; j_gene: TRBJ1-5; v_gene: TRBV4-2; CDR3aa: CASSQLGTGGSNQPQHF; CDR3nt: TGTGCCAGCAGCCAACTTGGGACAGGGGGATCCAATCAGCCCCAGCATTTT